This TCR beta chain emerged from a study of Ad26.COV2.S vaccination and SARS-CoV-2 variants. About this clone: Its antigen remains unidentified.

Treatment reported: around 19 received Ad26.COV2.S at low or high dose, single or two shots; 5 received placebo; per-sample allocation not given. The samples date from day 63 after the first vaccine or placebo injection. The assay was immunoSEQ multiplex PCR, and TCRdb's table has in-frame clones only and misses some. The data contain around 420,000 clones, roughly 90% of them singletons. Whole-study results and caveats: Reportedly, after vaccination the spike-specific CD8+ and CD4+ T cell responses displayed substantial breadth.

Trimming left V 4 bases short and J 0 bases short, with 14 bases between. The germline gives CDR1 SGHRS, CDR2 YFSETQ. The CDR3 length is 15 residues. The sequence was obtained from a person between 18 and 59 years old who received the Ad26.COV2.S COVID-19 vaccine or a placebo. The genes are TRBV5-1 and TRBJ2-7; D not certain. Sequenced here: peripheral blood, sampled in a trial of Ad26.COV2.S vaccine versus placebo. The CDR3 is CASSPAPMSSYEQYF. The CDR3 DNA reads TGCGCCAGCAGCCCCGCGCCGATGAGCTCCTACGAGCAGTACTTC.